This entry is about one T cell receptor (beta chain). Its antigen remains unknown. The data belong to a study of cytomegalovirus exposure and HLA in healthy donors. The PCR made use of 60 Vbeta and 13 Jbeta primers. Here immunoSEQ multiplex PCR was the method, and the copy in TCRdb shows in-frame clones only, minus some. Of tens of thousands of clones listed, around three quarters are singletons. General observations from the study: According to an earlier analysis, most TCR beta V segments yielded productive rearrangements about 87% or about 30% of the time. Some V segments, TRBV6-2 and TRBV6-3 among them, were indistinguishable and were therefore excluded.

With 4 bases clipped from V and 1 base from J, the junction kept 13 bases outside the gene matches. The CDR3 sequence is 18 residues long. Germline V CDR1 and CDR2: MRHNA, SNTAGT. This chain links TRBV6-4 with TRBJ2-4; TRBD1 matches 7 bases. The TCR comes from a man younger than 45 in good health and CMV-seronegative. Input material: PBMCs. This chain's CDR3 is CASSVGQVKISAKNIQYF. The CDR3 nucleotides read TGTGCCAGCAGTGTCGGACAGGTTAAAATATCTGCCAAAAACATTCAGTACTTC.